This T cell receptor beta chain came from a study of T cell responses to AZD1222 COVID-19 vaccine (dated by TCRdb to the early 2020s). Some background on the complete study: TCR sequencing covered some 240 trial participants: 200 to 220 given two doses of AZD1222 and 26 given two doses of MenACWY control vaccine. Trial participants were enrolled by age into subgroups of 18-55, 56-69 and 70-plus years, and 148, 28 and 57 TCR-sequenced participants, respectively, were included in these subgroups. What the authors observed across the whole study: Epitopes outside the regions mutated in the B.1.351 and B.1.1.7 variants were reportedly recognized by nearly half of the unique spike-specific TCRs. The 56-69-year group was small, and its depth increase did not reach significance, likely because of low power. After two AZD1222 doses, both the breadth and the depth of spike-specific TCRs were significantly higher than at day 0 and than in MenACWY recipients. The vaccine-associated CD4 TCRs covered the entire spike protein, and the dominant responses fell in regions 160-218 and 743-854. Because no day 14 peak-response samples were available, repertoires were characterized only after the peak T cell response. Conclusions about previously exposed vaccinees are limited, since just a handful of AZD1222 recipients were seropositive for SARS-CoV-2 at baseline. Participants were mostly white British and included more females than males, and it was suggested by the authors that clonal diversity may have been underestimated.

In light of the paper, this sample's time point label describes: about 28 days (+/-7) after the second vaccine dose. AZD1222 recipients whose second dose came at about 4 weeks and those whose second dose came at about 12 weeks were combined into one group, since spike-specific TCR depth and breadth did not differ between the two schedules. Vaccinee samples came from UK trials COV001 and COV002, including a single-blind randomized controlled phase 2/3 trial of AZD1222 (ChAdOx1 nCoV-19) in healthy adults. Trial participant PBMC samples were collected at day 0 and day 28 after the second dose for TCRbeta chain sequencing. The CDR3 regions of human TCRbeta chains were analyzed by immunosequencing. Per the original workflow: TCRs in the repertoires were compared against a reference library of SARS-CoV-2-specific TCRs that had been generated with the MIRA antigen-specificity platform. Breadth was defined as the fraction of unique TCRs that were SARS-CoV-2-associated. Depth was defined as the fraction of total T cells that were SARS-CoV-2-associated. Using the MIRA data, each spike-specific TCR was assigned both to the spike region to which the TCR was reactive and to a CD4 or CD8 class. Log10-transformed breadth and depth values were compared by one-way ANOVA with Sidak's multiple comparisons tests. TCRdb retrieved this table from immuneACCESS and kept in-frame rearrangements only. Not all clones are present; in checked studies, unresolved V genes account for under half, and no reason is known for the remainder. Clone size and the V and J calls come from that table; the DNA yielded D and trimming. Within this sample are 77,000 or so clones, with approximately 90% of them counted one time only. The ten largest account for around 30% of the sample.

The CDR3 measures 13 amino acids from cysteine to phenylalanine. Solely the CDR3 DNA is kept, with 39 bases framed from the first base. V is cut by 5 bases and J by 6 bases, and the space between the germline ends is 11 bases. For this clone: Its antigen is currently not known. Base qualities are not provided; no much larger clone lies one nucleotide away.

In this chain, TRBV12-3 or TRBV12-4 is recombined with TRBJ1-5, with TRBD1 as a weak D call on 6 bases. Sequenced here: peripheral blood, sampled 28 days after the second AZD1222 dose. The receptor was isolated from an adult who received the AZD1222 COVID-19 vaccine. This receptor has the CDR3 CASSPDSPQPQHF. The nucleotide sequence is TGTGCCAGCAGTCCGGACAGTCCTCAGCCCCAGCATTTT.